These 11 T cell receptor beta chains originate from one sample sequenced in a study of cytomegalovirus exposure and HLA in healthy donors (dated by TCRdb to the late 2010s). The method was the immunoSEQ multiplex PCR assay. TCRdb took over this immuneACCESS table, retaining in-frame rearrangements with V and J assigned. Such tables are incomplete; in checked studies, under half of the missing clones stem from an unresolved V gene, and the remainder is unexplained. The sample table contains some 340,000 clones; only one count was recorded for about nine tenths of them. The top ten constitute approximately 1% of the sample. Sequencing input: PBMCs. The receptors were sampled from a woman aged 25-40 years in good health and CMV-seropositive.

V and J are TRBV5-4 and TRBJ1-4; no clear D gene. The germline V gene has CDR1 SGHNT and CDR2 YYREEE (reference sequence). The CDR3 is made up of 13 amino acids. V gave up 4 bases and J gave up 5 bases, with 9 bases separating them. The CDR3 loop reads CASSTSNNEKLFF. In DNA form, the CDR3 reads TGTGCCAGCAGCACCAGTAACAATGAAAAACTGTTTTTT.

V is TRBV9 and J is TRBJ2-3; D uncertain. This CDR3 has 14 amino acids. The germline CDR1 and CDR2 sequences are SGDLS and YYNGEE. V was shortened by 0 bases and J by 6 bases, with 11 bases between the two germline ends. CDR3 sequence: CASSVVPLGDTQYF. The CDR3 DNA reads as TGTGCCAGCAGCGTAGTCCCTTTAGGGGATACGCAGTATTTT.

The chain has TRBV30 and TRBJ2-1; 11 bases align to TRBD1. Germline-derived CDR1 and CDR2 are GTSNPN and SVGIG (reference sequence). This CDR3 contains 15 residues. V lost 0 bases to trimming and J lost 7 bases; unmatched junction nucleotides: 5. CDR3 nucleotide sequence: TGTGCCTGGAGTGTGGACAGGGGGCTAAGGAATGAGCAGTTCTTC. It encodes CAWSVDRGLRNEQFF.

The chain uses TRBV29-1 and TRBJ2-7, with D unclear. CDR1 is SQVTM and CDR2 is ANQGSEA in the germline V gene. V was pared by 1 base and J by 3 bases, with 10 bases between. This CDR3 comprises 13 residues. CDR3: CSVEVELGYEQYF. Here the CDR3 DNA reads TGCAGCGTTGAAGTAGAGCTCGGCTACGAGCAGTACTTC.

The chain employs TRBV27 and TRBJ2-1, with 8 bases fitting TRBD2. The CDR3 is made up of 17 amino acids. After removal of 3 bases from V and 6 bases from J, the junction contained 13 bases not matched to a gene. Germline values: CDR1 MNHEY, CDR2 SMNVEV (reference sequence). The CDR3 is CASSFGLAGRFGNEQFF. The CDR3 coding sequence is TGTGCCAGCAGTTTCGGGTTAGCGGGACGTTTTGGCAATGAGCAGTTCTTC.

The rearrangement links TRBV7-7 to TRBJ2-3; D unresolved. CDR1 and CDR2 (germline): SSHAT, FNYEAQ (reference sequence). CDR3 length: 12 residues. Deletions cut 8 bases from V and 1 base from J, with 7 bases between. CDR3 region: CASWTGTDTQYF. DNA for the CDR3: TGTGCCAGCTGGACGGGCACAGATACGCAGTATTTT.

The chain recombines TRBV27 with TRBJ2-7; D may match TRBD1 or TRBD2 (6 bases each). The germline V and J ends were trimmed by 3 bases and 7 bases, with 13 bases remaining between them. This CDR3 has 13 residues. Germline CDR1 is MNHEY and CDR2 is SMNVEV (reference sequence). The CDR3 region has the DNA TGTGCCAGCAGTTTTTGGGGGGCGCGGGAGCAGTACTTC. Translated: CASSFWGAREQYF.

This chain joins TRBV9 and TRBJ2-1, with 7 bases identical to TRBD2. The CDR3 covers 13 residues. Germline lookup yields CDR1 SGDLS and CDR2 YYNGEE. Trimming removed 0 bases from V and 9 bases from J; junction bases left unmatched: 3. CDR3 in amino acids: CASSVDLAAEQFF. CDR3 sequence (DNA): TGTGCCAGCAGCGTAGACCTAGCGGCTGAGCAGTTCTTC. The whole variable domain, filled in from reference TRBV9 and TRBJ2-1, reads DSGVTQTPKHLITATGQRVTLRCSPRSGDLSVYWYQQSLDQGLQFLIQYYNGEERAKGNILERFSAQQFPDLHSELNLSSLELGDSALYFCASSVDLAAEQFFGPGTRLTVL.

The J gene is TRBJ1-4, the V gene TRBV6-5, with unresolved D. V lost 5 bases and J lost 4, with 2 bases in between. CDR3 length: 11 residues. CDR1 and CDR2 (germline): MNHEY, SVGAGI. As DNA, the CDR3 is TGTGCCAGCAGTAATAATGAAAAACTGTTTTTT. Translation: CASSNNEKLFF.

The rearrangement joins TRBV13 to TRBJ1-3, with TRBD1 matching 8 bases. The CDR3 has 14 amino acids. J lost 4 bases, V lost 1 base, and 0 bases had no gene match. The germline CDR1 and CDR2 sequences are PRHDT and FYEKMQ (reference sequence). The CDR3 here is CASSLAGGGNTIYF. The CDR3 DNA follows: TGTGCCAGCAGCTTAGCAGGGGGCGGAAACACCATATATTTT.

This clone was found once. This CDR3 is CASSLIYSSYEQYF. The CDR3 DNA follows: TGTGCCAGCAGCTTGATCTACTCCTCCTACGAGCAGTACTTC. V and J are TRBV5-8 and TRBJ2-7; D remains ambiguous. This CDR3 region has 14 residues. V shed 1 base and J shed 0 bases, with 8 bases lying between them. Germline CDR1 SGHTS, CDR2 YDEGEE. The whole variable domain, remainder taken from reference TRBV5-8 and TRBJ2-7, is EAGVTQSPTHLIKTRGQQATLRCSPISGHTSVYWYQQALGLGLQFLLWYDEGEERNRGNFPPRFSGRQFPNYSSELNVNALELEDSALYLCASSLIYSSYEQYFGPGTRLTVT.